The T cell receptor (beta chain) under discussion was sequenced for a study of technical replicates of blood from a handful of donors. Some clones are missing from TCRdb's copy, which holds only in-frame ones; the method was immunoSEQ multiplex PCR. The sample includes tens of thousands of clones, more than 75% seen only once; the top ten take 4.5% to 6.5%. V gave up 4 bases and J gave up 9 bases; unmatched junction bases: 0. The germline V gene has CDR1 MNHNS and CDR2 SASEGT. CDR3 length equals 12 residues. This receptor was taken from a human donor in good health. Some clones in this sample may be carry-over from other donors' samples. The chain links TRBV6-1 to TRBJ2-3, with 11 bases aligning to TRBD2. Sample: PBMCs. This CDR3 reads CASSASGRTQYF. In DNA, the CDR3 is TGTGCCAGCAGTGCTAGCGGGAGGACGCAGTATTTT.